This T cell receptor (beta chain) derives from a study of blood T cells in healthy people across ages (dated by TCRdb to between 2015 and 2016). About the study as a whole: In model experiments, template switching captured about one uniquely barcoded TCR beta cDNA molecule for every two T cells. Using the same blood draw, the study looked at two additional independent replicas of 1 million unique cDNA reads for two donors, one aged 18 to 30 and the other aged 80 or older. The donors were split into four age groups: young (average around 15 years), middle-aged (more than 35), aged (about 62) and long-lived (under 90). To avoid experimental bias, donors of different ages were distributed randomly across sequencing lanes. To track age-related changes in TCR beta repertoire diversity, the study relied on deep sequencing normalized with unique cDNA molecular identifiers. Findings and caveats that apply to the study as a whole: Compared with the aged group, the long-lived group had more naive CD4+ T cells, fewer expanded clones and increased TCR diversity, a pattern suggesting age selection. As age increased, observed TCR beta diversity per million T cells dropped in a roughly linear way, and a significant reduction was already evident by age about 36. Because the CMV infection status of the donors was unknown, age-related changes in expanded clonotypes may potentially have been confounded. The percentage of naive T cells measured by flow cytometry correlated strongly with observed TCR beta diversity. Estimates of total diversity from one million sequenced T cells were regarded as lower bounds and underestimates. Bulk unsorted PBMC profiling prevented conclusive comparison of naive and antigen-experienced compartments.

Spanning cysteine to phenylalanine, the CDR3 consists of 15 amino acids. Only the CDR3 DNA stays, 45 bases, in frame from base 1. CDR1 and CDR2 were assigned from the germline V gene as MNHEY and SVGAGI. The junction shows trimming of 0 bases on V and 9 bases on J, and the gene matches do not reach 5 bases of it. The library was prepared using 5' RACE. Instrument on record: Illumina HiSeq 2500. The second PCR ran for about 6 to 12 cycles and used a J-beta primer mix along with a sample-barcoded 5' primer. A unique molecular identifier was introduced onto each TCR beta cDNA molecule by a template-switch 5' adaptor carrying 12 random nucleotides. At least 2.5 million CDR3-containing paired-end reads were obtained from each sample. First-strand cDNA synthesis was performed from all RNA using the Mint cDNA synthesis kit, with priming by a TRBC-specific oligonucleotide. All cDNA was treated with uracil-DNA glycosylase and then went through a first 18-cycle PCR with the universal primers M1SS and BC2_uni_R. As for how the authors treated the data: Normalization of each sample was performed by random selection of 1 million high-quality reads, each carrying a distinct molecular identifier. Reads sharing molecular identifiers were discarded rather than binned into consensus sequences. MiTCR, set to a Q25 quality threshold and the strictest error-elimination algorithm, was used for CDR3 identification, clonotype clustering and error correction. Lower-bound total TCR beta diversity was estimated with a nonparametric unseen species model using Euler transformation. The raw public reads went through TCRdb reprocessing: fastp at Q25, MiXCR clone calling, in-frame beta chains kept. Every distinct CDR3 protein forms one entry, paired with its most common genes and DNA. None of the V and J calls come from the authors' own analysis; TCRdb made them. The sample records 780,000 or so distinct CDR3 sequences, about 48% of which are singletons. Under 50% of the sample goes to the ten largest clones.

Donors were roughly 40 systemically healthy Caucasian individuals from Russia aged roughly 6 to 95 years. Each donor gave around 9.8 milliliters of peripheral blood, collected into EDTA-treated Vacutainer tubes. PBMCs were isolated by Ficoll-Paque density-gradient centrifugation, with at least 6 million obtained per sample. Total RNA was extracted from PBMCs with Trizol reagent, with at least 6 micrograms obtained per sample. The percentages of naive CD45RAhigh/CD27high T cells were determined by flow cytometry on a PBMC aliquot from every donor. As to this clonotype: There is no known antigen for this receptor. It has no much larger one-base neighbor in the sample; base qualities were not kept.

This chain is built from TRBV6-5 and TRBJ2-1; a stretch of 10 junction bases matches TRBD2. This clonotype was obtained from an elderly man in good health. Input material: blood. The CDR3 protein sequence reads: CASSYSGTSVSEQFF. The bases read TGTGCCAGCAGTTACTCCGGGACTAGCGTTTCTGAGCAGTTCTTC.